These T cell receptor beta chains were read from a single sample in a study of blood T cell repertoires in COVID-19. Using immunoSEQ multiplex PCR, the repertoire was profiled, and TCRdb retains in-frame clones only, with some absent. The sample lists roughly 400,000 clones; roughly 92% were seen once. Sequencing input: PBMCs or T cells enriched from blood (not recorded which). The receptors stem from a woman aged 40-49 years who had been exposed to COVID-19. Each CDR3 is given with its conserved first and last residue. D genes are given only for firm matches. Clone sizes are given selectively: once, few, many, or a class where the clone is expanded.

D gene: .; clone size: .; J gene: TRBJ1-2; V gene: TRBV18; CDR3 protein: CASSVAQGANYGYTF; CDR3 DNA: TGTGCCAGCTCAGTGGCACAGGGTGCTAACTATGGCTACACCTTC
D gene: TRBD1; clone size: .; J gene: TRBJ1-1; V gene: TRBV11-1; CDR3 protein: CASSRTGVLNTEAFF; CDR3 DNA: TGTGCCAGCAGCCGGACAGGGGTCCTGAACACTGAAGCTTTCTTT
D gene: .; clone size: .; J gene: TRBJ1-4; V gene: TRBV5-1; CDR3 protein: CASSPPTGPGGLKKLFF; CDR3 DNA: TGCGCCAGCAGCCCGCCGACAGGCCCGGGGGGCCTGAAAAAACTGTTTTTT
D gene: .; clone size: once; J gene: TRBJ1-3; V gene: TRBV6-2/TRBV6-3; CDR3 protein: CASSYGQTSGNTIYF; CDR3 DNA: TGTGCCAGCAGTTACGGACAGACCTCTGGAAACACCATATATTTT
D gene: TRBD2; clone size: few; J gene: TRBJ2-7; V gene: TRBV27; CDR3 protein: CASRSTSFTMEQYF; CDR3 DNA: TGTGCCAGCAGGTCGACTAGCTTCACTATGGAGCAGTACTTC
D gene: .; clone size: .; J gene: TRBJ1-2; V gene: TRBV27; CDR3 protein: CASSTLGGAYGYTF; CDR3 DNA: TGTGCCAGCAGTACTCTGGGGGGGGCCTATGGCTACACCTTC
D gene: .; clone size: .; J gene: TRBJ2-7; V gene: TRBV6-5; CDR3 protein: CASSSAGYEQYF; CDR3 DNA: TGTGCCAGCAGCTCAGCGGGCTACGAGCAGTACTTC
D gene: .; clone size: .; J gene: TRBJ2-7; V gene: TRBV11-3; CDR3 protein: CASSSRDTATYEQYF; CDR3 DNA: TGTGCCAGCAGCTCACGGGACACTGCTACCTACGAGCAGTACTTC
D gene: .; clone size: .; J gene: TRBJ2-7; V gene: TRBV5-1; CDR3 protein: CASSLALVIAGSYEQYF; CDR3 DNA: TGCGCCAGCAGCTTGGCTCTCGTTATCGCGGGCTCCTACGAGCAGTACTTC
D gene: TRBD1; clone size: once; J gene: TRBJ2-2; V gene: TRBV19; CDR3 protein: CASSIIGGQGAGELFF; CDR3 DNA: TGTGCCAGTAGTATCATCGGGGGACAGGGGGCCGGGGAGCTGTTTTTT
D gene: .; clone size: .; J gene: TRBJ2-3; V gene: TRBV5-1; CDR3 protein: CASSPSGLAVSSDTQYF; CDR3 DNA: TGCGCCAGCAGTCCCTCGGGACTTGCTGTTTCTTCAGATACGCAGTATTTT